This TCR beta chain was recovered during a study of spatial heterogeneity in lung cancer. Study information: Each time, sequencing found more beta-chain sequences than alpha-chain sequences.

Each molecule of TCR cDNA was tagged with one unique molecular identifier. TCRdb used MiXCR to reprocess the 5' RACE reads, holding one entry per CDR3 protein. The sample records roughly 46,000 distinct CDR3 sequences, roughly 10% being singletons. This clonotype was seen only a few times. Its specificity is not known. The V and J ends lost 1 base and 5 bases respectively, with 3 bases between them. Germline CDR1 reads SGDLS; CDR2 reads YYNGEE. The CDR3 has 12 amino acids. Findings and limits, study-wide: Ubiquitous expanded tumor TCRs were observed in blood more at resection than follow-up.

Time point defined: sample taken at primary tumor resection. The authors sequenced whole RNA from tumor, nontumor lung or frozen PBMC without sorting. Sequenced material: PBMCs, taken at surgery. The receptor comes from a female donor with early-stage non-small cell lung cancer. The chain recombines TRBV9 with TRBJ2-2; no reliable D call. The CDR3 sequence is CASSVQTGELFF. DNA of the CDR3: TGTGCCAGCAGCGTACAGACCGGGGAGCTGTTTTTT.